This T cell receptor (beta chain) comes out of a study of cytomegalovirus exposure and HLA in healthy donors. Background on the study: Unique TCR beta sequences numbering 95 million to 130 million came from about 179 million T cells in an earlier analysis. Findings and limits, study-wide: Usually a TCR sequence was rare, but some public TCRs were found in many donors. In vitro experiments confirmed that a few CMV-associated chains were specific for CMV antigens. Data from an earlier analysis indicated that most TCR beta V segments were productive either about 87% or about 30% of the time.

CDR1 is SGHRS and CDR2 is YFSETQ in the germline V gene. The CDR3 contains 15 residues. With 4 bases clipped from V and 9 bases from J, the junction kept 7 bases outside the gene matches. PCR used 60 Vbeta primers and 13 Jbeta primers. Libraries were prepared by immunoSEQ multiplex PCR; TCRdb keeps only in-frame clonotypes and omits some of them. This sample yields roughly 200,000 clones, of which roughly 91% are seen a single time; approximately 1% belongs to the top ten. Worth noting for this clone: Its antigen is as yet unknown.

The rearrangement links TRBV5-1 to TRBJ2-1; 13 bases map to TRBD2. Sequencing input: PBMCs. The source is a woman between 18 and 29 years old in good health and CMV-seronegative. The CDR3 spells CASSATSGGAFEQFF. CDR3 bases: TGCGCCAGCAGCGCCACTAGCGGGGGGGCCTTTGAGCAGTTCTTC.